This TCR beta chain was sequenced in a study of cytomegalovirus exposure and HLA in healthy donors. A remark on this clone: Its antigen is as yet unknown.

General study points: Most TCR sequences were rare, but some public TCRs occurred in many donors. Researchers reported that three CMV-associated chains were confirmed in vitro as CMV antigen-specific. In a later analysis, parvovirus B19, influenza, CMV and Epstein-Barr virus appeared linked to several top co-occurrence clusters. Cytomegalovirus status was reportedly diagnosed by the classifier with high sensitivity and specificity.

PCR involved 60 Vbeta and 13 Jbeta primers. Assay: immunoSEQ multiplex PCR; the TCRdb copy retains only in-frame clones and omits some. The repertoire consists of about 160,000 clones, with about 72% occurring once and the leading ten covering roughly 2.1%. This CDR3 has 17 amino acids. Looked up from germline, CDR1 is SGHRS and CDR2 is YFSETQ. V lost 4 bases to trimming and J lost 7 bases; unmatched junction nucleotides: 10. Input material: PBMCs. This TCR derives from a man aged 45 to 65 in good health and CMV-seropositive. V gene TRBV5-1 combines with J gene TRBJ2-1, with 14 bases matching TRBD2. The CDR3 DNA sequence: TGCGCCAGCAGCCCCATGACTAGCGGGGGGGCAGCTAATGAGCAGTTCTTC. It encodes CASSPMTSGGAANEQFF.